This T cell receptor beta chain was recorded in a study of glioma-infiltrating T cells. Study-wide points: Patients with low tissue-blood divergence carried a signature set of shared blood CDR3 motifs. CDR3 overlap between tissue and blood was very small.

On this clonotype itself: The antigen is not known.

This CDR3 has 13 amino acids. Germline V lookup: CDR1 MNHNS, CDR2 SASEGT. Amplification of TCR alpha and beta CDR3 regions from RNA used iRepertoire nested multiplex PCR. TCRdb redid the calling of the multiplex PCR reads with MiXCR, one entry per CDR3 protein. The table records 300,000 to 450,000 distinct CDR3 sequences, about two fifths of them present only once. Input material: glioma tissue, nonneoplastic brain tissue, or PBMCs (not recorded which). The genes are TRBV6-1 and TRBJ2-1, with a possible D match to TRBD1 (5 bases). The end of the DNA fits TRBJ2-5 better, so the J call may be wrong. The TCR sequence derives from a human donor with low-grade glioma or glioblastoma, undergoing nonglioma brain surgery, or in good health (not recorded which). Here the CDR3 DNA reads TGTGCCACGACGAGACAGACACAAGAGACCCAGTACTTC. This gives the protein CATTRQTQETQYF.